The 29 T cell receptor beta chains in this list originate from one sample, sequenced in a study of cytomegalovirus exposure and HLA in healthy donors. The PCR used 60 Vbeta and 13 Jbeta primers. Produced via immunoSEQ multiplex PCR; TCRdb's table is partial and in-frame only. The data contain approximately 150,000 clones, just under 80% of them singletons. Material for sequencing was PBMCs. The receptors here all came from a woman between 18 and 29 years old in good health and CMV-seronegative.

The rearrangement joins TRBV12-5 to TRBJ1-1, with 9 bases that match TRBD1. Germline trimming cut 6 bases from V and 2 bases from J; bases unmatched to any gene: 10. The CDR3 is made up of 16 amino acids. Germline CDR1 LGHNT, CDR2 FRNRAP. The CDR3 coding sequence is TGTGCTAGTGGCACCCCACAGGGGGCGATTAACACTGAAGCTTTCTTT. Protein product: CASGTPQGAINTEAFF.

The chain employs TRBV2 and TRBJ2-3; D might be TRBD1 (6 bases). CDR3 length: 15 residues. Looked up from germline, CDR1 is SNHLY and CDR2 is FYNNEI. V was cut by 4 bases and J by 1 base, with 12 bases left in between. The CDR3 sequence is CASSAGPGGTDTQYF. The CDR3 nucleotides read TGTGCCAGCAGTGCCGGGCCAGGGGGCACAGATACGCAGTATTTT.

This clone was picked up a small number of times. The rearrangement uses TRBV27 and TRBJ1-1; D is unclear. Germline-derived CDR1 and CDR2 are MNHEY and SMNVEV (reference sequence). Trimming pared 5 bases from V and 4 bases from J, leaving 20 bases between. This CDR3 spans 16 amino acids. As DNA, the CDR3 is TGTGCCAGCAGTACCGTCCCTCCGGGTGTGGGCACTGAAGCTTTCTTT. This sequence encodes CASSTVPPGVGTEAFF.

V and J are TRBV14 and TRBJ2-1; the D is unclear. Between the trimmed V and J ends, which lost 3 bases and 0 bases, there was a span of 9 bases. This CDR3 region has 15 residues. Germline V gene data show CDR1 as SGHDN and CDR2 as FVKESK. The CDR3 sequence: CASSQRKNSYNEQFF. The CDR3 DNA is TGTGCCAGCAGCCAGCGGAAAAACTCCTACAATGAGCAGTTCTTC.

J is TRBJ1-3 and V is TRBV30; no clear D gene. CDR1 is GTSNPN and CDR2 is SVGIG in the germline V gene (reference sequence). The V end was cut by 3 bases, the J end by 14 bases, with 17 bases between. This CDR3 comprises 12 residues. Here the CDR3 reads CAWSPWEALVYF. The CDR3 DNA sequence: TGTGCCTGGAGCCCCTGGGAGGCCTTAGTATATTTT.

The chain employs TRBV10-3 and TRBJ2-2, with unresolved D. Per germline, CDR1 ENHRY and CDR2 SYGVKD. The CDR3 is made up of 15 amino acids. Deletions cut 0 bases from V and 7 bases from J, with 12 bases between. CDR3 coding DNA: TGTGCCATCAGTGAGTCGAGTCTACCAGGCGGGGAGCTGTTTTTT. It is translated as CAISESSLPGGELFF.

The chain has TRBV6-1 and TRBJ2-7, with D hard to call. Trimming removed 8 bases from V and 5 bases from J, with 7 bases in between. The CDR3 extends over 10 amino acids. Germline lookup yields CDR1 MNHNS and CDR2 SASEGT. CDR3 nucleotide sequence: TGTGCCAGCCAGTTCCACGAGCAGTACTTC. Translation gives CASQFHEQYF.

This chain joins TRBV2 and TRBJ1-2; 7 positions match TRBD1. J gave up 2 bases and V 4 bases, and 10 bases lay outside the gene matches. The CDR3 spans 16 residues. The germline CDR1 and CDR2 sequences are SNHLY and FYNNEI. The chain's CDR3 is CASSVGTANGNYGYTF. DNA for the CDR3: TGTGCCAGCAGTGTGGGGACAGCGAACGGAAACTATGGCTACACCTTC.

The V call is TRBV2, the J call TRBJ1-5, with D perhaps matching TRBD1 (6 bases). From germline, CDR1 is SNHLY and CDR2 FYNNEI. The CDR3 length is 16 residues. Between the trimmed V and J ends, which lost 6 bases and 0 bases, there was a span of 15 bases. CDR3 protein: CASREQGTNSNQPQHF. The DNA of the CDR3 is TGTGCCAGCAGGGAACAGGGTACAAATAGCAATCAGCCCCAGCATTTT.

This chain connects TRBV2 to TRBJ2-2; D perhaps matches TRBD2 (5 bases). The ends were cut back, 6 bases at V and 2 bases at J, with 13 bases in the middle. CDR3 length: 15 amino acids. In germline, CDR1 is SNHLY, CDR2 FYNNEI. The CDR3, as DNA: TGTGCCAGCAGGGAGGCCAGTAAAAACACCGGGGAGCTGTTTTTT. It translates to CASREASKNTGELFF.

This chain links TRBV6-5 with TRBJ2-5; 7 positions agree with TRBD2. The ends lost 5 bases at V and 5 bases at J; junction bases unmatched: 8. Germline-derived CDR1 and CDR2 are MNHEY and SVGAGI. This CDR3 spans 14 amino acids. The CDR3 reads CASSTLGEGETQYF. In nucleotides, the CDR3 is TGTGCCAGCAGTACCTTAGGGGAGGGGGAGACCCAGTACTTC.

The CDR3 sequence: CASVRGPGDTEAFF. CDR3 DNA sequence: TGTGCCAGCGTCAGGGGCCCAGGGGACACTGAAGCTTTCTTT. The chain couples TRBV6-4 to TRBJ1-1; possibly TRBD1 for D (6 bases). Germline V lookup: CDR1 MRHNA, CDR2 SNTAGT. V lost 8 bases and J lost 3, with 16 bases in between. CDR3 length: 14 amino acids.

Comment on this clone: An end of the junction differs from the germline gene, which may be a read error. The CDR3 coding sequence is TGTGTCATCAGCGCCGGGACAGGGGGTTTTTTGGGGAATGAGCAGTTCTTC. This gives the protein CVISAGTGGFLGNEQFF. V is TRBV10-3 and J is TRBJ2-1; 11 bases map to TRBD1. CDR1 is ENHRY and CDR2 is SYGVKD in the germline V gene. The CDR3 is made up of 17 amino acids.

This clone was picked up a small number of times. CDR3 in amino acids: CASSQELAGSYEQYF. The CDR3, as DNA: TGTGCCAGCAGCCAAGAACTAGCGGGCTCCTACGAGCAGTACTTC. The J gene is TRBJ2-5, the V gene TRBV4-2, with 9 bases fitting TRBD2. The DNA end is a closer match to TRBJ2-7, so the J assignment may be wrong. The V gene's germline CDR1 is LGHNA and CDR2 YNFKEQ. The CDR3 is made up of 15 amino acids.

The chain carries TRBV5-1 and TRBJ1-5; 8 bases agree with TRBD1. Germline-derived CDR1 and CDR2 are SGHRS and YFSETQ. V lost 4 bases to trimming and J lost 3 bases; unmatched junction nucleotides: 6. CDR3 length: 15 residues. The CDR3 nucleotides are TGCGCCAGCAGCCCAGGGACAGGCTTCAATCAGCCCCAGCATTTT. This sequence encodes CASSPGTGFNQPQHF.

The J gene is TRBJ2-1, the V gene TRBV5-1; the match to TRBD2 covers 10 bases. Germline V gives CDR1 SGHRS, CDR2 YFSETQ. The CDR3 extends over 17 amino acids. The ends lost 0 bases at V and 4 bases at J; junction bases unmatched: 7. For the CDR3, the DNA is TGCGCCAGCAGCTTGGCGAGTAGCGGGAGGCAATACAATGAGCAGTTCTTC. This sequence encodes CASSLASSGRQYNEQFF.

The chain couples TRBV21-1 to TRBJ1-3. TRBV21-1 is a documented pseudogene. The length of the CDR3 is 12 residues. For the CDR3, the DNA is TGTGCCACCGAGAGCTCTGGAAACACCATATATTTT. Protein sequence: CATESSGNTIYF.

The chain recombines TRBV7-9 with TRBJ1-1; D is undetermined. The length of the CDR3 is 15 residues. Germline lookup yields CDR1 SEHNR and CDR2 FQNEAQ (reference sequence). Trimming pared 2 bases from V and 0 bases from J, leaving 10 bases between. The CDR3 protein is CASSLSQSMNTEAFF. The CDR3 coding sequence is TGTGCCAGCAGCTTATCTCAGTCCATGAACACTGAAGCTTTCTTT.

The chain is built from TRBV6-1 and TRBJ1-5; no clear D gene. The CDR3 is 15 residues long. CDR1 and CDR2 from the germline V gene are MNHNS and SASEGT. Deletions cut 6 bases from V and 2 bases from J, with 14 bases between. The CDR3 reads CASSSSAVGNQPQHF. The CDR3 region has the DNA TGTGCCAGCAGCAGCTCCGCGGTCGGCAATCAGCCCCAGCATTTT.

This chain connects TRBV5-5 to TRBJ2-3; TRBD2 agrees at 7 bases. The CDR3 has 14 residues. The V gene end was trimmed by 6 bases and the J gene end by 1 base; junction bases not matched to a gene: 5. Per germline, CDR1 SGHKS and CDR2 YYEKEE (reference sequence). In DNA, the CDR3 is TGTGCCAGCAACCCCCGGGGGGGCACAGATACGCAGTATTTT. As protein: CASNPRGGTDTQYF.

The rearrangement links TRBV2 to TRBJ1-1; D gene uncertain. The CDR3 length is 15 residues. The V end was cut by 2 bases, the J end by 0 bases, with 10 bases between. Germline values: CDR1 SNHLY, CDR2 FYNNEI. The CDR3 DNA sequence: TGTGCCAGCAGTGAACTAGCCAGAATGAACACTGAAGCTTTCTTT. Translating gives CASSELARMNTEAFF.

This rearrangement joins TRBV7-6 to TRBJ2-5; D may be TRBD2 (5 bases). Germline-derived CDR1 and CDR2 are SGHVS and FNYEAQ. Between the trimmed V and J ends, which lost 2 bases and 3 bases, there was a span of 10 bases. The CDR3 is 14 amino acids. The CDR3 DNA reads TGTGCCAGCAGCTTAATGTACGGGGAAGAGACCCAGTACTTC. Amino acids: CASSLMYGEETQYF.

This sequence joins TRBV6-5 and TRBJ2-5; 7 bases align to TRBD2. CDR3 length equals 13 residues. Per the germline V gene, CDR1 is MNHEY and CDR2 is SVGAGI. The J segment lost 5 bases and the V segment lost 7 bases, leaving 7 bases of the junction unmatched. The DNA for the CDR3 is TGTGCCAGCACGGAGCGGGACCGGGAGACCCAGTACTTC. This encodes CASTERDRETQYF.

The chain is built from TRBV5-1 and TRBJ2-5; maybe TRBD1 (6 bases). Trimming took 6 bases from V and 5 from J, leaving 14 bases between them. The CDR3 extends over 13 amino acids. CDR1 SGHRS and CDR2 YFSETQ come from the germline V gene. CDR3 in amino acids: CASKRYRAETQYF. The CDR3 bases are TGCGCCAGCAAGCGTTACAGGGCGGAGACCCAGTACTTC.

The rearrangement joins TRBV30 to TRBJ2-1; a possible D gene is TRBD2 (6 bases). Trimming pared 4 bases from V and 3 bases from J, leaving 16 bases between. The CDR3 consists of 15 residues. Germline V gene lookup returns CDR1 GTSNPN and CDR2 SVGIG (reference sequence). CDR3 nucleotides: TGTGCCTGGATACCCGGGACTGGGAACTACAATGAGCAGTTCTTC. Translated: CAWIPGTGNYNEQFF.

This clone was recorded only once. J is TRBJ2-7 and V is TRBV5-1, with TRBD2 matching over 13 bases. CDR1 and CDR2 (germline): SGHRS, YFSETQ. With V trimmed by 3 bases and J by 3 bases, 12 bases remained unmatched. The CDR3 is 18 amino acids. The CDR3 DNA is TGCGCCAGCAGCTCGAACGGACTAGCGGGAGTAAAAATCTACGAGCAGTACTTC. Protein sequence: CASSSNGLAGVKIYEQYF.

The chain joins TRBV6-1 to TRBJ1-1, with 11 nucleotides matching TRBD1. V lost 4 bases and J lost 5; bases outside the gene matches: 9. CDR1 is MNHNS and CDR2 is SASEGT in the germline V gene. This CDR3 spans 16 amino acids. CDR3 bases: TGTGCCAGCAGTGTGTCGGACGGGACAGGGGGAACTGAAGCTTTCTTT. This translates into CASSVSDGTGGTEAFF.

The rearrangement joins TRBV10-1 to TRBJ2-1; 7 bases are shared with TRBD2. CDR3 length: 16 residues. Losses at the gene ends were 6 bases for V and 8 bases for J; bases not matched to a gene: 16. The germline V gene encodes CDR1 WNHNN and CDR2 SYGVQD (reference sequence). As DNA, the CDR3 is TGCGCCAGCAGCCCGGGAGGTGCGGGAGAGAGAGATGAGCAGTTCTTC. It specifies CASSPGGAGERDEQFF.

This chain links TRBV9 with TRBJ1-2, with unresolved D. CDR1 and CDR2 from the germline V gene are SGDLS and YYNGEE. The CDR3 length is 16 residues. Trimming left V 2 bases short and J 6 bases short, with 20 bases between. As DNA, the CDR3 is TGTGCCAGCAGCGTCGGGTCCTTTGAAGTTCACGATGGCTACACCTTC. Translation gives CASSVGSFEVHDGYTF.